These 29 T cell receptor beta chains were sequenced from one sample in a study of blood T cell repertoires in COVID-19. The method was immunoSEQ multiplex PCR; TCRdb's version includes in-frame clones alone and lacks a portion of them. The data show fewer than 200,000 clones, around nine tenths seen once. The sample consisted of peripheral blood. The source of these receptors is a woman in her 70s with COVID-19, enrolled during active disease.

CDR3: CASSQARPSTNEKLFF. The CDR3 bases are TGCGCCAGCAGCCAAGCTAGGCCTTCAACTAATGAAAAACTGTTTTTT. This rearrangement joins TRBV4-3 to TRBJ1-4, with unresolved D. Germline V gene lookup returns CDR1 LGHNA and CDR2 YSLEER. This CDR3 is 16 amino acids long. The V end was cut by 1 base, the J end by 0 bases, with 9 bases between.

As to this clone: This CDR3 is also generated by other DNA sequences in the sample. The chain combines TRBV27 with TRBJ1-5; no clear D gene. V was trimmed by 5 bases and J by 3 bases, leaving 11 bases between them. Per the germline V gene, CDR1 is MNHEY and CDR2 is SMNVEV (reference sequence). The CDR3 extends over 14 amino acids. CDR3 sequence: CASSLNGNNQPQHF. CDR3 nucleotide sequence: TGTGCCAGCAGTCTAAACGGGAACAATCAGCCCCAGCATTTT.

As DNA, the CDR3 is TGTGCCAGCAGCCCCCGGGACAGGGGCCCTGAAGCTTTCTTT. This codes for CASSPRDRGPEAFF. The chain has TRBV3-1 (or the pseudogene TRBV3-2) and TRBJ1-1; TRBD1 agrees at 10 bases. Trimming at V came to 4 bases and at J to 6 bases, leaving 5 bases not matched to a gene. The V gene's germline CDR1 is LGHDT and CDR2 YNNKEL (reference sequence). The CDR3 has 14 amino acids.

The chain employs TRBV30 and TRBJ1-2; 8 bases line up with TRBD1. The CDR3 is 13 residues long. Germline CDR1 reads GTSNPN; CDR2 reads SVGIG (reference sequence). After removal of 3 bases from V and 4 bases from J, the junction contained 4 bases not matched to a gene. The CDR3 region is CAWSQTGGYGYTF. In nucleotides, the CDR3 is TGTGCCTGGAGCCAAACAGGGGGCTATGGCTACACCTTC.

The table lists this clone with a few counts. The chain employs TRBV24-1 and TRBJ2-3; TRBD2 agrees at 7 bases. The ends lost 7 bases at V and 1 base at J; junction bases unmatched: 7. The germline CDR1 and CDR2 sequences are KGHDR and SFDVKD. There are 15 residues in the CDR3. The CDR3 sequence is CATSLGRPGTDTQYF. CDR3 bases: TGTGCCACCAGCCTCGGGAGGCCGGGCACAGATACGCAGTATTTT.

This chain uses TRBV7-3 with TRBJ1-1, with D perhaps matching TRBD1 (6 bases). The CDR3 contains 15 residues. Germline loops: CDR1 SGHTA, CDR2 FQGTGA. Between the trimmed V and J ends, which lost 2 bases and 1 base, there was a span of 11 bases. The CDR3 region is CASSLQGRGNTEAFF. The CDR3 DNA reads TGTGCCAGCAGCTTACAGGGGAGGGGGAACACTGAAGCTTTCTTT.

CDR3 bases: TGTGCCAGCAGCTTAGGTTACAGGAATTCACCCCTCCACTTT. This codes for CASSLGYRNSPLHF. The rearrangement joins TRBV7-2 to TRBJ1-6, with TRBD1 as a possible D gene (5 bases). Trimming stripped 1 base from V and 7 bases from J, with 8 bases between. This CDR3 contains 14 residues. The germline V gene encodes CDR1 SGHTA and CDR2 FQGNSA.

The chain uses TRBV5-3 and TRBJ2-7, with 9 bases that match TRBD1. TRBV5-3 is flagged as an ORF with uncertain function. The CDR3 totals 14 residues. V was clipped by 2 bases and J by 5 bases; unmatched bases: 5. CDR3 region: CARSLGTGSDEQYF. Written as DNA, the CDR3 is TGTGCCAGAAGCTTAGGGACAGGGTCCGACGAGCAGTACTTC.

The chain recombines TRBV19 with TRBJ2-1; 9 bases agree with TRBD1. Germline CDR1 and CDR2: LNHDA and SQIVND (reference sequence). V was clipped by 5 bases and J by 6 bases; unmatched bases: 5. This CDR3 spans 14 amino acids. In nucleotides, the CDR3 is TGTGCCAGTAGTGTGACAGGGGGGGGCAATGAGCAGTTCTTC. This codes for CASSVTGGGNEQFF.

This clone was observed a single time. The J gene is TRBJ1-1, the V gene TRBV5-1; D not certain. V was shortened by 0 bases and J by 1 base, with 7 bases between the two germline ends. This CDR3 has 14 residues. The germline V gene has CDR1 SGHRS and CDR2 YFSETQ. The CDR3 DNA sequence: TGCGCCAGCAGCTTGGCCAGTAAGAACACTGAAGCTTTCTTT. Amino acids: CASSLASKNTEAFF.

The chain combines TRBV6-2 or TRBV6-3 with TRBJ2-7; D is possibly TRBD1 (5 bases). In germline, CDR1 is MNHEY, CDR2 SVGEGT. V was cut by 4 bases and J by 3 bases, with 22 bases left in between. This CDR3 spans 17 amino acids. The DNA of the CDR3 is TGTGCCAGCAGTTCTCAAACAGGAGCAGTTTATAACTACGAGCAGTACTTC. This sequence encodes CASSSQTGAVYNYEQYF.

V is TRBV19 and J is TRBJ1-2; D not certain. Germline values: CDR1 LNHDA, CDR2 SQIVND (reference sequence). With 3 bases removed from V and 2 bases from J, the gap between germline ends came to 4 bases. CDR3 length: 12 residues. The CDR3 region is CASSIRNYGYTF. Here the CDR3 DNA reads TGTGCCAGTAGTATCAGAAACTATGGCTACACCTTC.

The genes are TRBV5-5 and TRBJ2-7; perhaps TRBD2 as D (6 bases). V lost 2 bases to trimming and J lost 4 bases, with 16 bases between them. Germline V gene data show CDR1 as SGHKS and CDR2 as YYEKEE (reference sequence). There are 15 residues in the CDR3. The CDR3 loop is CASSLPGPGAYEQYF. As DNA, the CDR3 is TGTGCCAGCAGCTTACCGGGACCGGGAGCGTACGAGCAGTACTTC.

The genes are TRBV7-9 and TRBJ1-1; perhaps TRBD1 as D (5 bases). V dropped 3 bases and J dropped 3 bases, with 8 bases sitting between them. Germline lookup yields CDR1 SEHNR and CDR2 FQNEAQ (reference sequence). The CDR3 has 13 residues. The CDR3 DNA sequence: TGTGCCAGCAGCTTTGACAGACACACTGAAGCTTTCTTT. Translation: CASSFDRHTEAFF.

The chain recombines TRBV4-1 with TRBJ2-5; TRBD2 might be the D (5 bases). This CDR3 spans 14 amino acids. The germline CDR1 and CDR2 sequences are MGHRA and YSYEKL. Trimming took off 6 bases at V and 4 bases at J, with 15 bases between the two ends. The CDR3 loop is CASSEGSGRETQYF. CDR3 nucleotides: TGCGCCAGCAGTGAAGGGTCGGGGAGAGAGACCCAGTACTTC.

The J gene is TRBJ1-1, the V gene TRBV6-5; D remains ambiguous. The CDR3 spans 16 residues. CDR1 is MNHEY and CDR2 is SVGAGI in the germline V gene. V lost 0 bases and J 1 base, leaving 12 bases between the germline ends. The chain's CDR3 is CASSYSIAQANTEAFF. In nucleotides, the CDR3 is TGTGCCAGCAGTTACTCGATTGCCCAGGCGAACACTGAAGCTTTCTTT.

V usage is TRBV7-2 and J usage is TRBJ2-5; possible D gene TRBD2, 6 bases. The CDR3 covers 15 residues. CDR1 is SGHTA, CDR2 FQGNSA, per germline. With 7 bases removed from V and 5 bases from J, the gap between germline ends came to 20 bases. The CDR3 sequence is CASTMGMGAGETQYF. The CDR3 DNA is TGTGCCAGCACAATGGGAATGGGAGCGGGTGAGACCCAGTACTTC. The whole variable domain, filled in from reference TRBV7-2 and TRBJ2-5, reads GAGVSQSPSNKVTEKGKDVELRCDPISGHTALYWYRQSLGQGLEFLIYFQGNSAPDKSGLPSDRFSAERTGGSVSTLTIQRTQQEDSAVYLCASTMGMGAGETQYFGPGTRLLVL.

The CDR3 coding sequence is TGTGCCAGCAGCTTTGGGAGGGCCTCCTACGAGCAGTACTTC. Its translation is CASSFGRASYEQYF. The rearrangement joins TRBV7-9 to TRBJ2-7; 7 bases are shared with TRBD2. Looked up from germline, CDR1 is SEHNR and CDR2 is FQNEAQ (reference sequence). The CDR3 runs to 14 residues. Trimming at V came to 3 bases and at J to 0 bases, leaving 2 bases not matched to a gene. Combining the CDR3 with reference TRBV7-9 and TRBJ2-7 gives the whole variable domain DTGVSQNPRHKITKRGQNVTFRCDPISEHNRLYWYRQTLGQGPEFLTYFQNEAQLEKSRLLSDRFSAERPKGSFSTLEIQRTEQGDSAMYLCASSFGRASYEQYFGPGTRLTVT.

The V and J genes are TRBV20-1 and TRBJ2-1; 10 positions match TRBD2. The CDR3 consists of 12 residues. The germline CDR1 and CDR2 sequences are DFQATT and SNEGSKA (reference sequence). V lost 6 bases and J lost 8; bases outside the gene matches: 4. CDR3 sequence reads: CSASSGRYEQFF. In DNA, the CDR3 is TGCAGTGCGAGTAGCGGGAGGTATGAGCAGTTCTTC.

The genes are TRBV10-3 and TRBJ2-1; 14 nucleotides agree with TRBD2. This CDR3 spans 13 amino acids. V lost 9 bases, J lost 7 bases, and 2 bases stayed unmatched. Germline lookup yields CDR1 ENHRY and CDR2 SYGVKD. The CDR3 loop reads CAIGLAGGNEQFF. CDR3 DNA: TGTGCCATAGGACTAGCGGGAGGTAATGAGCAGTTCTTC.

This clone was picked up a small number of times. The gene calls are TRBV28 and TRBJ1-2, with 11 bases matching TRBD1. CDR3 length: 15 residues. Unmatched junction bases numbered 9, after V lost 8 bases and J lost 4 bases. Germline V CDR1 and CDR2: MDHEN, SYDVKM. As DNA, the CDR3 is TGTGCCAGCGTCCCACCGGGACAGGGGGTCTATGGCTACACCTTC. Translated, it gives CASVPPGQGVYGYTF.

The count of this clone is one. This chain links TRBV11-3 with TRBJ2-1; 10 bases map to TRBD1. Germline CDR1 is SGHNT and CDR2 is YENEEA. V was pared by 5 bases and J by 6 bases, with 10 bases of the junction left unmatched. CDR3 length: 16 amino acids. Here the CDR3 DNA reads TGTGCCAGCAGCGCGAGATACCGGGACAGGGGCAATGAGCAGTTCTTC. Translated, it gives CASSARYRDRGNEQFF. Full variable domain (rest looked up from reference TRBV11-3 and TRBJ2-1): EAGVVQSPRYKIIEKKQPVAFWCNPISGHNTLYWYLQNLGQGPELLIRYENEEAVDDSQLPKDRFSAERLKGVDSTLKIQPAELGDSAVYLCASSARYRDRGNEQFFGPGTRLTVL.

The CDR3 region is CASSQGLTYEQYF. As DNA, the CDR3 is TGTGCCAGCAGTCAGGGACTGACCTACGAGCAGTACTTC. The chain carries TRBV28 and TRBJ2-7; D is perhaps TRBD2 (6 bases). The CDR3 spans 13 residues. Germline values: CDR1 MDHEN, CDR2 SYDVKM. With 5 bases removed from V and 2 bases from J, the gap between germline ends came to 10 bases.

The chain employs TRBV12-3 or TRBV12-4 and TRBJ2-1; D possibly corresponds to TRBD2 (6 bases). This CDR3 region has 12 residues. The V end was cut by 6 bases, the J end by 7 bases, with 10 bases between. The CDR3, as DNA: TGTGCCAGCAGCTCCGGACTAAATGAGCAGTTCTTC. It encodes CASSSGLNEQFF.

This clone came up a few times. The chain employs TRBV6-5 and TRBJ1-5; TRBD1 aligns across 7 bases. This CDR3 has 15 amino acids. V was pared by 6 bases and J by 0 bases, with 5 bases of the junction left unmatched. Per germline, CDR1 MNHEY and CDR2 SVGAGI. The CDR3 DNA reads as TGTGCCAGCAGAGTTGGACAGGCTAGCAATCAGCCCCAGCATTTT. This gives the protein CASRVGQASNQPQHF.

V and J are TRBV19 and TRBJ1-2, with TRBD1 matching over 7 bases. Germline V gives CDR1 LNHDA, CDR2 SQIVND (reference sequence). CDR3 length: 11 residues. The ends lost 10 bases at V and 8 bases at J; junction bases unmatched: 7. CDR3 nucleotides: TGTGCCACCCAGACAGGGAGAGGCTACACCTTC. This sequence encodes CATQTGRGYTF.

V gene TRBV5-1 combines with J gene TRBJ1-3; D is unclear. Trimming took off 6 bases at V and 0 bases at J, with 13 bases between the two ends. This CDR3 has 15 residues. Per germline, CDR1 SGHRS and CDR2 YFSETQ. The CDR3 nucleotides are TGCGCCAGCACCGAGGAGGGTTACTCTGGAAACACCATATATTTT. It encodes CASTEEGYSGNTIYF. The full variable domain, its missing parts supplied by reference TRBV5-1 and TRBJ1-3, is KAGVTQTPRYLIKTRGQQVTLSCSPISGHRSVSWYQQTPGQGLQFLFEYFSETQRNKGNFPGRFSGRQFSNSRSEMNVSTLELGDSALYLCASTEEGYSGNTIYFGEGSWLTVV.

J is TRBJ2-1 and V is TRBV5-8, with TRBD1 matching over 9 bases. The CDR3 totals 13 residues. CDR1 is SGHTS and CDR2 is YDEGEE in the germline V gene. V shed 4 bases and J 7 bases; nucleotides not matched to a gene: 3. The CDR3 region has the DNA TGTGCCAGCAGCCGGACAGGGGTGAATGAGCAGTTCTTC. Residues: CASSRTGVNEQFF. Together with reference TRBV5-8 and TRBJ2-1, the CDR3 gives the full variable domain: EAGVTQSPTHLIKTRGQQATLRCSPISGHTSVYWYQQALGLGLQFLLWYDEGEERNRGNFPPRFSGRQFPNYSSELNVNALELEDSALYLCASSRTGVNEQFFGPGTRLTVL.

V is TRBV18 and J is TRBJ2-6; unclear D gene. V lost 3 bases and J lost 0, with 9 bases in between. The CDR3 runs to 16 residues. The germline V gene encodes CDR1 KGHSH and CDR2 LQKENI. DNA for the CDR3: TGTGCCAGCTCACCTGTTGAGGACTCTGGGGCCAACGTCCTGACTTTC. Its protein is CASSPVEDSGANVLTF.